The subject of this entry is one TCR beta chain. It has no known antigen specificity. Qualities for individual bases were not recorded, and no much larger clone is one base off. This entry comes from a study of T cell repertoires in aging, cancer and after chemotherapy (dated by TCRdb to between 2019 and 2020). Study-level background: The donors fell into six age groups ranging from 30 or younger to 70 or older, and each group had at least three individuals. Healthy donor control TCR repertoires were recorded over several months to years and showed clear clonal overlap across re-sampling. The full dataset contained 8.5 million to 10 million TCR reads. Peripheral blood TCR beta repertoires from healthy donors and cancer patients were profiled to examine immunoaging and T cell reconstitution after chemotherapy. Alongside some 96 healthy donors serving as a reference group, the cohort included over 200 cancer patients, of whom some 91 had hematological cancers and around 120 had solid cancers. What the authors observed across the whole study: Median generation probability increased over the chemotherapy interval in both cancer cohorts, suggesting repertoire reconstitution through rebound thymic output. According to the authors, the repertoire data do not permit conclusions about immunological memory after chemotherapy. Significantly lower blood TCR diversity and higher clonality were observed in untreated patients with hematological or solid cancers than in age-matched healthy donors. In healthy donors, the decline in TCR diversity with age was mainly explained by loss of richness, whereas in cancer patients loss of evenness was also found to contribute.

Instead of sorted cells or RNA, genomic DNA extracted from peripheral blood served as the source for amplifying TCR beta rearrangements. Multiplex touch-down PCR with a mixed TRB-A/B primer pool was used to amplify rearranged TRB sequences covering the V, D and J segments. Two consecutive PCR reactions with Phusion HS II polymerase added Illumina adapters and sample indices to the amplicons. The amplicons were purified from gel with the NucleoSpin Gel and PCR Clean-up kit and then assessed with Qubit and an Agilent 2100 Bioanalyzer. The libraries were sequenced on an Illumina MiSeq with 600-cycle, single-indexed, paired-end runs. The study's own analysis went as follows. MiXCR versions 2.12 and 3.0.5 were used to process TRB sequences. Each unique CDR3 nucleotide sequence was treated as one clone, and only productive sequences with two or more reads were kept. Shannon diversity, evenness, clonality (one minus evenness), and alpha-parameterized diversity profiles from alpha 0 to 5 were included as repertoire metrics. The IGoR algorithm was used to calculate generation probabilities for clones in the paired samples taken before and after chemotherapy. TCRdb reprocessing: public reads trimmed at Q25 with fastp, clones called with MiXCR, in-frame beta chains kept. Under each unique CDR3 protein, matching rows form one entry showing the most common genes and DNA. These V and J calls originate from TCRdb's pipeline instead of the authors' own analysis. This sample gives thousands of distinct CDR3 sequences in total; over 20% of them show up just once. The ten largest account for 25% to 30% of the sample.

The trim is 2 bases for V and 9 bases for J, with a gap of 26 bases between the germline ends. There are 17 amino acids in the CDR3, from cysteine to phenylalanine inclusive. Only the CDR3 DNA stays, 51 bases, in frame from base 1. CDR1 and CDR2 are drawn from the germline V gene: SGHDT, YYEEEE. Sequencing used blood. The receptor comes from a human donor in good health. The donor label of this sample is uncertain. Rearrangement joined TRBV5-6 to TRBJ2-5, and perhaps TRBD2 as D gene, on 5 matching bases. The bases are TGTGCCAGCAGCTTCCCCCGTAAGGGAGACCTTGGGGAGTCCCAGTACTTC. It codes for CASSFPRKGDLGESQYF. Extended through the reference TRBV5-6 and TRBJ2-5 proteins, this CDR3 yields the full variable domain: DAGVTQSPTHLIKTRGQQVTLRCSPKSGHDTVSWYQQALGQGPQFIFQYYEEEERQRGNFPDRFSGHQFPNYSSELNVNALLLGDSALYLCASSFPRKGDLGESQYFGPGTRLLVL.